This TCR beta chain was observed in a study of regulatory T cells in long-lasting Graves disease. About the research overall: Over-5-year antithyroid drug use with positive TSH receptor antibodies defined persistent Graves' disease in the study.

As regards this clonotype: As yet, its antigen is unknown.

Both iRepertoire HTBI primers and Arm-PCR of CDR3 regions were used to build the TCR beta libraries. TCRdb independently ran MiXCR on the multiplex PCR reads; one entry per CDR3 protein. The sample contains under 500,000 distinct CDR3 sequences, less than 25% of which appear only once. Notes on the study in general: Persistent disease was characterized by preferential usage of TRBV28, TRBJ1-2 and TRBJ2-5.

The CDR3 totals 10 residues. CDR1 is GTSNPN and CDR2 is SVGIG in the germline V gene (reference sequence). V was clipped by 0 bases and J by 8 bases, with 4 bases between them. Regarding time point: persistent/refractory GD, antithyroid drugs over 5 years with positive TRAb. Isolated PBMC RNA provided the starting material for the TCR library. This TCR came from a female donor with Graves disease. The sample in question was peripheral blood mononuclear cells (PBMCs), obtained when the disease was refractory, from a patient treated with antithyroid drugs. The chain uses TRBV30 and TRBJ1-1; D not resolved. DNA of the CDR3: TGTGCCTGGAGTGTACGGGAAGCTTTCTTT. Amino acids: CAWSVREAFF.